The 32 T cell receptor beta chains below were found in one sample sequenced in a study of CD8+CD57+ T cells in acquired aplastic anemia (dated 2018 in TCRdb). Flow cytometry had shown CD8+CD57+ cell expansion in the patients selected for sequencing. The sample was run on an Illumina HiSeq 2000. TCR beta VDJ combination and CDR3 sequence profiling used genomic DNA as the template. TCRdb passed the public sequencing reads through fastp at Q25 and MiXCR, retaining productive beta sequences. Each entry is one CDR3 protein sequence, shown with its most common DNA and genes. The sample table contains 200,000 to 250,000 distinct CDR3 sequences; only one count was recorded for about half of them. Clones ranked in the top ten supply just under 20% of the sample. Source material: sorted CD4+, CD8+, or CD8+CD57+ T cells (not recorded which) from PBMCs. The source of these receptors is a human donor with aplastic anemia.

In this sample, this clonotype turned up once. The chain uses TRBV10-1 and TRBJ2-3; 13 positions match TRBD2. The ends lost 0 bases at V and 8 bases at J; junction bases unmatched: 11. The V gene's germline CDR1 is WNHNN and CDR2 SYGVQD (reference sequence). The CDR3 is made up of 18 amino acids. CDR3: CASSESRLAGGLPSTQYF. CDR3 nucleotide sequence: TGCGCCAGCAGTGAGTCGCGACTAGCGGGGGGCCTGCCCAGTACGCAGTATTTT.

This clonotype was seen many times. The V and J genes are TRBV10-1 and TRBJ2-1; D uncertain. The CDR3 has 16 amino acids. Per the germline V gene, CDR1 is WNHNN and CDR2 is SYGVQD (reference sequence). Trimming pared 1 base from V and 4 bases from J, leaving 14 bases between. Here the CDR3 DNA reads TGCGCCAGCAGTGAGTTTGCGACAACCCTATACAATGAGCAGTTCTTC. This encodes CASSEFATTLYNEQFF.

This clonotype appeared many times. The V gene is TRBV7-6, the J gene TRBJ2-7; a weak D match, TRBD2 (6 bases). This CDR3 region has 16 residues. V gave up 1 base and J gave up 2 bases, with 15 bases separating them. The germline CDR1 and CDR2 sequences are SGHVS and FNYEAQ. The DNA for the CDR3 is TGTGCCAGCAGCTTAGAATCGGGGGTTACCCCCTACGAGCAGTACTTC. Translating it yields CASSLESGVTPYEQYF.

Worth noting for this clonotype: A much larger clone differs from this one at a single base, so this may be a read error. CDR3 nucleotide sequence: TGTGCCAGCAGTTTAATGGGGCGGGGAGGCTACGCCTTC. Its translation is CASSLMGRGGYAF. The chain is built from TRBV12-3 or TRBV12-4 and TRBJ1-2, with D perhaps TRBD1 (5 bases). CDR3 size: 13 residues.

On this clonotype: A much larger clone differs from this one at a single base, so this may be a read error. The CDR3 carries no conserved terminal phenylalanine or tryptophan, so it likely arises from a read error. This chain connects TRBV5-6 to TRBJ2-3, with 9 bases identical to TRBD1. Germline lookup yields CDR1 SGHDT and CDR2 YYEEEE. This CDR3 has 16 amino acids. V was clipped by 0 bases and J by 5 bases; unmatched bases: 7. The CDR3 DNA reads TGTGCCAGCAGCTTGGGCACAGGGGGCTTGAGAGATACGCAGTATCTT. Its protein is CASSLGTGGLRDTQYL.

As for this clonotype: The junction departs from germline at one end; a sequencing error may be responsible. The chain joins TRBV10-1 to TRBJ2-1; D uncertain. Germline CDR1 is WNHNN and CDR2 is SYGVQD (reference sequence). This CDR3 contains 13 residues. CDR3 protein: CASSESRAEEQFF. For the CDR3, the DNA is TGCGCCAGCAGTGAGTCTAGGGCAGAGGAGCAATTCTTC.

CDR3 amino acids: CASSYYDRVQFF. CDR3 in DNA: TGTGCCAGCAGCTACTACGACAGGGTTCAGTTCTTC. The gene calls are TRBV7-2 and TRBJ2-1; 7 positions agree with TRBD1. The J segment lost 13 bases and the V segment lost 4 bases, leaving 7 bases of the junction unmatched. Germline CDR1 reads SGHTA; CDR2 reads FQGNSA. The CDR3 extends over 12 amino acids.

Here the CDR3 DNA reads TGTGCCAGCATCATAGGGGGCGGCCAAGAGACCCAGTACTTC. Translating gives CASIIGGGQETQYF. The chain is built from TRBV7-2 and TRBJ2-5; TRBD1 matches 7 bases. From germline, CDR1 is SGHTA and CDR2 FQGNSA. The CDR3 totals 14 residues. Trimming at V came to 7 bases and at J to 1 base, leaving 6 bases not matched to a gene.

V is TRBV25-1 and J is TRBJ2-3; no firm D call. Trimming removed 1 base from V and 9 bases from J, with 11 bases in between. This CDR3 region has 13 residues. Germline-derived CDR1 and CDR2 are MGHDK and SYGVNS. CDR3: CASSELGGVTQYF. Written as DNA, the CDR3 is TGTGCCAGCAGTGAATTAGGTGGCGTGACGCAGTATTTT.

V and J are TRBV7-2 and TRBJ1-2; unclear D gene. Trimming took off 6 bases at V and 8 bases at J, with 13 bases between the two ends. This CDR3 region has 12 residues. The germline V gene encodes CDR1 SGHTA and CDR2 FQGNSA. The CDR3 spells CASSAMQWGYTF. CDR3 sequence (DNA): TGTGCCAGCAGTGCCATGCAGTGGGGCTACACCTTC. Complete variable domain (other parts from reference TRBV7-2 and TRBJ1-2): GAGVSQSPSNKVTEKGKDVELRCDPISGHTALYWYRQSLGQGLEFLIYFQGNSAPDKSGLPSDRFSAERTGGSVSTLTIQRTQQEDSAVYLCASSAMQWGYTFGSGTRLTVV.

The chain recombines TRBV6-2 or TRBV6-3 with TRBJ1-2; TRBD1 matches 8 bases. Trimming removed 6 bases from V and 5 bases from J; junction bases left unmatched: 8. Germline V gene sequence: CDR1 MNHEY, CDR2 SVGEGT. The length of the CDR3 is 14 residues. CDR3 coding DNA: TGTGCCAGCAGATCCACAGGGGGAATATATGGCTACACCTTC. It yields the protein CASRSTGGIYGYTF.

The chain joins TRBV7-9 to TRBJ1-3; the match to TRBD1 covers 8 bases. Germline CDR1 reads SEHNR; CDR2 reads FQNEAQ (reference sequence). The CDR3 loop spans 13 amino acids. The J segment lost 4 bases and the V segment lost 6 bases, leaving 2 bases of the junction unmatched. The CDR3 sequence is CASRGTGGNTIYF. CDR3 DNA: TGTGCCAGCAGGGGGACAGGAGGAAACACCATATATTTT.

The rearrangement links TRBV20-1 to TRBJ2-1, with 8 bases identical to TRBD2. This CDR3 has 15 amino acids. J was trimmed by 9 bases and V by 2 bases; bases with no gene match: 12. CDR1 is DFQATT and CDR2 is SNEGSKA in the germline V gene (reference sequence). In DNA form, the CDR3 reads TGCAGTGCTAGACCCCCACTAGCGGAGGTTGGTGAGCAGTTCTTC. It yields the protein CSARPPLAEVGEQFF.

Ten or more counts support this clonotype. For the CDR3, the DNA is TGTGCCAGCAGAGAAACAGGGAACACCTATGGCTACACCTTC. Encoded protein: CASRETGNTYGYTF. The chain carries TRBV7-2 and TRBJ1-2; D might be TRBD1 (6 bases). V lost 6 bases, J lost 4 bases, and 15 bases lay in between. Germline values: CDR1 SGHTA, CDR2 FQGNSA. This CDR3 contains 14 residues.

V gene TRBV7-8 combines with J gene TRBJ1-5; 7 nucleotides match TRBD1. Germline values: CDR1 SGHVS, CDR2 FQNEAQ. The CDR3 extends over 15 amino acids. Losses at the gene ends were 4 bases for V and 1 base for J; bases not matched to a gene: 4. The CDR3 protein is CASSSTGISNQPQHF. CDR3 in DNA: TGTGCCAGCAGCTCGACAGGGATCAGCAATCAGCCCCAGCATTTT.

This clonotype was recorded a few times. The rearrangement links TRBV6-5 to TRBJ1-2; 9 bases match TRBD1. V shed 6 bases and J 4 bases; nucleotides not matched to a gene: 12. Germline V gives CDR1 MNHEY, CDR2 SVGAGI. The CDR3 spans 16 residues. CDR3 amino acids: CASRRQTGGAGYGYTF. CDR3 sequence (DNA): TGTGCCAGCAGACGGCAAACAGGGGGCGCGGGCTATGGCTACACCTTC.

This clonotype was counted many times. The chain has TRBV7-2 and TRBJ2-1; D tentatively fits TRBD1 or TRBD2 (5 bases each). V was shortened by 6 bases and J by 5 bases, with 20 bases between the two germline ends. Germline loops: CDR1 SGHTA, CDR2 FQGNSA. The CDR3 sequence is 16 residues long. CDR3 protein: CASRKRGALINNEQFF. In DNA form, the CDR3 reads TGTGCCAGCAGAAAGAGAGGGGCGTTGATAAACAATGAGCAGTTCTTC.

This clonotype appeared once. The V call is TRBV24-1, the J call TRBJ1-2; D call uncertain. The CDR3 covers 11 residues. V dropped 4 bases and J dropped 10 bases, with 9 bases sitting between them. CDR1 and CDR2 (germline): KGHDR, SFDVKD. The CDR3: CATSEVGLYTF. The CDR3 coding sequence is TGTGCCACCAGTGAAGTAGGCCTCTACACCTTC.

This clonotype was counted at least ten times. V is TRBV7-9 and J is TRBJ1-4; TRBD1 matches 7 bases. The V gene's germline CDR1 is SEHNR and CDR2 FQNEAQ (reference sequence). The CDR3 sequence is 16 residues long. Trimming took 5 bases from V and 4 from J; bases not matched to a gene: 10. The CDR3 reads CASSSLRQGDNEKLFF. The CDR3 coding sequence is TGTGCCAGCAGCAGCCTCCGACAGGGTGATAATGAAAAACTGTTTTTT. Together with reference TRBV7-9 and TRBJ1-4, the CDR3 gives the full variable domain: DTGVSQNPRHKITKRGQNVTFRCDPISEHNRLYWYRQTLGQGPEFLTYFQNEAQLEKSRLLSDRFSAERPKGSFSTLEIQRTEQGDSAMYLCASSSLRQGDNEKLFFGSGTQLSVL.

This clonotype appeared a few times. This chain links TRBV2 with TRBJ1-4; 10 nucleotides match TRBD1. The CDR3 is 15 residues long. From germline, CDR1 is SNHLY and CDR2 FYNNEI. V dropped 8 bases and J dropped 4; count of bases not matched to a gene: 7. The CDR3 DNA follows: TGTGCCAGCCGGGACAGGGGCTTTCTTAATGAAAAACTGTTTTTT. It yields the protein CASRDRGFLNEKLFF.

A word on this clonotype: Given a much more abundant clone one base away, this may be a read error. The CDR3 loop reads CASSDRLGSRPQHF. The DNA of the CDR3 is TGTGCCAGCAGTGACCGCCTTGGGAGTCGGCCCCAGCATTTT. The chain has TRBV6-4 and TRBJ1-5; the D is unclear. The CDR3 has 14 amino acids. The ends were cut back, 2 bases at V and 9 bases at J, with 14 bases in the middle. The germline gives CDR1 MRHNA, CDR2 SNTAGT.

This clonotype has just a few counts. The chain links TRBV25-1 to TRBJ2-5; either TRBD1 or TRBD2 may fit D (5 bases each). Trimming took 6 bases from V and 7 from J, leaving 21 bases between them. Germline CDR1 reads MGHDK; CDR2 reads SYGVNS. This CDR3 region has 15 residues. CDR3: CASSPGLLGKRTQYF. For the CDR3, the DNA is TGTGCCAGCAGCCCGGGGCTCTTGGGGAAAAGGACCCAGTACTTC.

This clonotype was seen only a few times. A read error may explain this, as a much larger clone is one base away. This chain links TRBV19 with TRBJ2-5; D might be TRBD1 or TRBD2, each matching 5 bases. Germline V gene sequence: CDR1 LNHDA, CDR2 SQIVND (reference sequence). V lost 3 bases and J lost 5, with 16 bases in between. The CDR3 is 15 amino acids. Here the CDR3 reads CASSMTGTREETQYF. The CDR3, as DNA: TGTGCCAGTAGTATGACCGGGACCCGCGAGGAGACCCAGTACTTC. The variable domain in full, completed from reference TRBV19 and TRBJ2-5, reads DGGITQSPKYLFRKEGQNVTLSCEQNLNHDAMYWYRQDPGQGLRLIYYSQIVNDFQKGDIAEGYSVSREKKESFPLTVTSAQKNPTAFYLCASSMTGTREETQYFGPGTRLLVL.

Comments on this clonotype: A read error may produce the germline difference seen at one junction end. The V and J genes are TRBV5-1 and TRBJ1-6, with TRBD1 matching over 10 bases. This CDR3 is built from 17 residues. CDR1 is SGHRS, CDR2 YFSETQ, per germline. Written as DNA, the CDR3 is TGTGCCAGCAGCCCAAGGACAGGGGGGGGGTATAATTCACCCCTCCACTTT. This encodes CASSPRTGGGYNSPLHF.

About this clonotype: A read error may account for a junction end that differs from germline. The chain uses TRBV10-3 and TRBJ1-5; D is undetermined. This CDR3 comprises 13 residues. Germline loops: CDR1 ENHRY, CDR2 SYGVKD. CDR3 sequence: CAIGERDNQPQHF. The CDR3 nucleotides are TGTGCCATCGGTGAGAGAGACAATCAGCCCCAGCATTTT.

The V gene is TRBV6-1, the J gene TRBJ2-1; D uncertain. Germline V lookup: CDR1 MNHNS, CDR2 SASEGT. The CDR3 has 14 residues. V shed 4 bases and J shed 0 bases, with 7 bases lying between them. This CDR3 is CASSGRSSYNEQFF. CDR3 bases: TGTGCCAGCAGTGGTCGGAGCTCCTACAATGAGCAGTTCTTC.

Comment on this clonotype: A much bigger clone sits one base away, suggesting this may be a read error. V gene TRBV4-1 combines with J gene TRBJ1-5, with no clear D. The CDR3 extends over 13 amino acids. Germline V gene data show CDR1 as MGHRA and CDR2 as YSYEKL. The V end lost 0 bases, the J end lost 10 bases, and 10 bases lay between the germline ends. Here the CDR3 reads CASSQERWSPQHF. CDR3 coding DNA: TGCGCCAGCAGCCAAGAGAGATGGTCTCCCCAGCATTTT.

This clonotype appeared many times. This chain joins TRBV9 and TRBJ1-3; D call uncertain. V was pared by 0 bases and J by 0 bases, with 13 bases between. From germline, CDR1 is SGDLS and CDR2 YYNGEE. The CDR3 contains 17 residues. The CDR3 DNA reads as TGTGCCAGCAGCGTAGAGGTAGGCTCCAGCTCTGGAAACACCATATATTTT. Encoded protein: CASSVEVGSSSGNTIYF.

This clonotype was detected many times. The J gene is TRBJ1-5, the V gene TRBV19, with D possibly TRBD1 on 6 matching bases. From germline, CDR1 is LNHDA and CDR2 SQIVND (reference sequence). CDR3 length: 14 residues. The CDR3, as DNA: TGTGCAACCGACGGGACAAATAGCAATCAGCCCCAGCATTTT. Amino acids: CATDGTNSNQPQHF.

This chain connects TRBV30 to TRBJ2-1, with D maybe TRBD2 (6 bases). CDR3 length: 13 residues. Germline values: CDR1 GTSNPN, CDR2 SVGIG (reference sequence). The ends were cut back, 2 bases at V and 6 bases at J, with 11 bases in the middle. CDR3 loop: CAWSRGGFNEQFF. CDR3 nucleotide sequence: TGTGCCTGGAGTCGTGGAGGGTTCAATGAGCAGTTCTTC.

This clonotype was recorded many times. The CDR3 DNA follows: TGTGCCAGCAGCTTAGTGGCTAGCACAGATACGCAGTATTTT. Protein: CASSLVASTDTQYF. The genes are TRBV7-8 and TRBJ2-3; D remains ambiguous. With 1 base removed from V and 0 bases from J, the gap between germline ends came to 5 bases. This CDR3 region has 14 residues. Looked up from germline, CDR1 is SGHVS and CDR2 is FQNEAQ.

As to this clonotype: A junction end diverges from the germline sequence, so it may reflect a read error. J is TRBJ1-2 and V is TRBV7-9; 7 positions agree with TRBD1. The CDR3 has 13 amino acids. Per the germline V gene, CDR1 is SEHNR and CDR2 is FQNEAQ (reference sequence). CDR3 in DNA: TGTGCTAGCAAGACAGGGACGGAGTATGGCTACACCTTC. Translation gives CASKTGTEYGYTF.